A selection of T cell receptor beta chains follows, all from one sample in a study of CD8+ T cells in alopecia areata. Using immunoSEQ multiplex PCR, the repertoire was profiled, and TCRdb retains in-frame clones only, with some absent. The sample yields over 150,000 clones, roughly 63% seen once. The input for sequencing was CD4+ T cells sorted from blood, taken at week 0. The source of these receptors is a human donor with alopecia areata. Both conserved end residues are part of each CDR3. D genes are given only for firm matches. A clone size is listed for some rows: how often the clone was seen (once, few, many), or a class if it is expanded.

size	D	V	J	CDR3	DNA
.	.	TRBV4-3	TRBJ2-1	CASSQDLTGYNEQFF	TGCGCCAGCAGCCAAGATCTGACAGGCTACAATGAGCAGTTCTTC
.	TRBD2	TRBV7-6	TRBJ2-7	CASSPEAGSSYEQYF	TGTGCCAGCAGCCCCGAAGCGGGGAGCTCCTACGAGCAGTACTTC
.	TRBD1	TRBV29-1	TRBJ1-1	CSVEGTGENTEAFF	TGCAGCGTTGAGGGGACAGGAGAGAACACTGAAGCTTTCTTT
once	.	TRBV29-1	TRBJ1-4	CSVSQGEKLFF	TGCAGCGTTAGCCAAGGTGAAAAACTGTTTTTT
.	TRBD2	TRBV30	TRBJ2-3	CAWSVFGTSGLTDTQYF	TGTGCCTGGAGTGTGTTCGGGACTAGCGGCCTCACAGATACGCAGTATTTT
few	.	TRBV6-5	TRBJ1-1	CASSEQNTEAFF	TGTGCCAGCAGTGAACAGAACACTGAAGCTTTCTTT
.	.	TRBV10-3	TRBJ2-5	CAISESGQRETQYF	TGTGCCATCAGTGAGTCAGGACAGAGGGAGACCCAGTACTTC
few	.	TRBV30	TRBJ2-5	CAWTAQETQYF	TGTGCCTGGACAGCACAAGAGACCCAGTACTTC
.	.	TRBV9	TRBJ2-7	CASSVGTSAWEQYF	TGTGCCAGCAGCGTAGGGACATCCGCCTGGGAGCAGTACTTC
few	.	TRBV19	TRBJ1-2	CASSRGFGYTF	TGTGCCAGTTCTAGGGGTTTTGGCTACACCTTC
.	.	TRBV5-1	TRBJ2-5	CASSLSGPDGAQYF	TGCGCCAGCAGCTTGTCCGGGCCCGACGGGGCCCAGTACTTC
few	.	TRBV19	TRBJ2-5	CATGRETQYF	TGTGCCACGGGACGGGAGACCCAGTACTTC
.	.	TRBV9	TRBJ2-7	CASSVGGQPYYEQYF	TGTGCCAGCAGCGTAGGTGGACAGCCATACTACGAGCAGTACTTC
.	.	TRBV7-2	TRBJ2-2	CASSSGTETGELFF	TGTGCCAGCAGCTCGGGGACGGAAACCGGGGAGCTGTTTTTT
few	TRBD1	TRBV30	TRBJ1-6	CAWKTGDVNNSPLHF	TGTGCCTGGAAGACAGGGGATGTGAATAATTCACCCCTCCACTTT
.	.	TRBV4-3	TRBJ1-4	CASSQEDRLTNEKLFF	TGCGCCAGCAGCCAAGAAGACAGACTGACTAATGAAAAACTGTTTTTT
few	TRBD1	TRBV19	TRBJ1-4	CASRSRDRNEKLFF	TGTGCCAGTAGGTCGAGGGACAGGAATGAAAAACTGTTTTTT
.	.	TRBV5-1	TRBJ2-5	CASSLGGSETQYF	TGCGCCAGCAGCTTGGGTGGTTCGGAGACCCAGTACTTC
.	.	TRBV11-2	TRBJ2-3	CASSLGDTDTQYF	TGTGCCAGCAGCTTGGGGGACACAGATACGCAGTATTTT
.	.	TRBV7-9	TRBJ1-5	CASSPSGVSNQPQHF	TGTGCCAGCAGCCCGTCGGGGGTAAGCAATCAGCCCCAGCATTTT
few	TRBD1	TRBV19	TRBJ1-1	CASSPRAGGTEAFF	TGTGCCAGTAGTCCCCGGGCAGGGGGGACTGAAGCTTTCTTT
.	TRBD1	TRBV7-2	TRBJ2-7	CASSSGQASEQYF	TGTGCCAGCAGCTCCGGACAGGCAAGCGAGCAGTACTTC
.	.	TRBV14	TRBJ1-6	CASSQDISPSPSPLHF	TGTGCCAGCAGCCAAGATATTTCCCCCTCCCCTTCACCCCTCCACTTT
.	.	TRBV9	TRBJ2-2	CASSVEGRIPGELFF	TGTGCCAGCAGCGTAGAAGGGAGGATCCCCGGGGAGCTGTTTTTT
few	TRBD1	TRBV29-1	TRBJ2-1	CSVEGGTGGLFEQFF	TGCAGCGTTGAAGGAGGGACAGGGGGACTATTTGAGCAGTTCTTC
.	TRBD1	TRBV29-1	TRBJ2-5	CSVELDRGFETQYF	TGCAGCGTTGAACTGGACAGGGGGTTCGAGACCCAGTACTTC
.	.	TRBV7-2	TRBJ2-7	CASSHGLPRTPGYEQYF	TGTGCCAGCAGCCACGGACTCCCCCGGACCCCCGGCTACGAGCAGTACTTC
.	.	TRBV5-1	TRBJ2-3	CASSLNGRTDTQYF	TGCGCCAGCAGCTTGAACGGCCGCACAGATACGCAGTATTTT
.	TRBD2	TRBV30	TRBJ2-3	CAWSVMRETSVSTDTQYF	TGTGCCTGGAGTGTAATGCGGGAAACTAGCGTCAGCACAGATACGCAGTATTTT
few	TRBD1	TRBV7-9	TRBJ1-4	CASSPRRQGNEKLFF	TGTGCCAGCAGCCCCCGAAGACAGGGGAATGAAAAACTGTTTTTT
.	TRBD1	TRBV10-3	TRBJ1-4	CAISEQGAREKLFF	TGTGCCATCAGTGAACAGGGGGCTCGGGAAAAACTGTTTTTT
.	.	TRBV5-1	TRBJ2-3	CASSQDSWAQYF	TGCGCCAGCAGCCAAGACAGCTGGGCGCAGTATTTT
few	.	TRBV10-3	TRBJ2-3	CAISHTGRNHTQYF	TGTGCCATCAGCCACACAGGGAGGAACCATACGCAGTATTTT
once	TRBD2	TRBV5-1	TRBJ2-3	CASSPSGKNTDTQYF	TGCGCCAGCAGCCCGAGCGGGAAGAACACAGATACGCAGTATTTT
.	.	TRBV25-1	TRBJ2-5	CASSALRRAGSETQYF	TGTGCCAGCAGCGCCCTCCGGAGGGCAGGGTCAGAGACCCAGTACTTC
.	.	TRBV7-9	TRBJ1-1	CASSLVLNTEAFF	TGTGCCAGCAGCTTAGTGCTGAACACTGAAGCTTTCTTT
.	TRBD1	TRBV19	TRBJ1-2	CASSWDRGNYGYTF	TGTGCCAGTAGCTGGGACAGGGGCAACTATGGCTACACCTTC